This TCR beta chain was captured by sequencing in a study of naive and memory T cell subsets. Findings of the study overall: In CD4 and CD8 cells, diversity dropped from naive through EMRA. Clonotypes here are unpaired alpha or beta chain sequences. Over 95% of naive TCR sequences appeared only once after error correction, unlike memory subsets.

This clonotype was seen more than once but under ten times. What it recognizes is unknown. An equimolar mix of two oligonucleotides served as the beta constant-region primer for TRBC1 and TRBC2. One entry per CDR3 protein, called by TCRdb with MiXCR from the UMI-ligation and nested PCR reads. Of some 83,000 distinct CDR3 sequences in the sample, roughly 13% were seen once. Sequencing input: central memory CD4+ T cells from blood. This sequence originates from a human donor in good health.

The CDR3 DNA follows: TGTGCCAGCACCGGTGTTTCAACCGGGGAGCTGTTTTTT. It specifies CASTGVSTGELFF. The V call is TRBV6-2 or TRBV6-3, the J call TRBJ2-2; D unresolved. CDR1 is MNHEY and CDR2 is SVGEGT in the germline V gene. The CDR3 loop spans 13 amino acids. Trimming shortened V by 7 bases and J by 5 bases, and 11 bases separated the two germline ends.